The source of this T cell receptor (beta chain) is a study of T cell responses to AZD1222 COVID-19 vaccine. Study-level findings and limits: The donors showed a predominance of white British ancestry and of females, with possible underestimation of clonal diversity.

Turning to this clone: As yet, its antigen is unknown. This CDR3 is also generated by other DNA sequences in the sample.

From germline, CDR1 is SGDLS and CDR2 YYNGEE. This CDR3 contains 14 residues. The V end lost 0 bases, the J end lost 0 bases, and 7 bases lay between the germline ends. Repertoires were generated with immunoSEQ multiplex PCR, while TCRdb's copy carries only in-frame clones and drops some. The sample has roughly 100,000 clones; 91% are singletons. The clonotype was recovered from an adult in good health. The chain couples TRBV9 to TRBJ2-7; D is undetermined. The material was peripheral blood, obtained on day 0 of AZD1222 vaccination. CDR3 in DNA: TGTGCCAGCAGCGTAGAGGGTAACTCCTACGAGCAGTACTTC. It specifies CASSVEGNSYEQYF.